What follows are 19 T cell receptor beta chains derived from one specimen sequenced in a study of identical twins. MiXCR, run by TCRdb on the 5' RACE reads, gives a single entry per CDR3 protein. The table records about 730,000 distinct CDR3 sequences, 21% of them present only once. These data also featured in a second study, about T cells expressing NK-cell markers.

Sequencing was carried out using PBMCs. The receptors derive from a woman aged 18-29 years in good health.

In this sample, this clonotype turned up a few times. The chain employs TRBV20-1 and TRBJ2-3, with 9 positions matching TRBD2. With V trimmed by 5 bases and J by 8 bases, 8 bases remained unmatched. The CDR3 runs 13 residues. Germline CDR1 DFQATT, CDR2 SNEGSKA (reference sequence). The CDR3, as DNA: TGCAGTGCTCAAGCGGGGGGTGAGGGTACGCAGTATTTT. It encodes CSAQAGGEGTQYF.

This chain connects TRBV10-3 to TRBJ2-6, with TRBD1 as a possible D gene (6 bases). The germline CDR1 and CDR2 sequences are ENHRY and SYGVKD. The CDR3 has 17 amino acids. Deletions cut 2 bases from V and 0 bases from J, with 11 bases between. CDR3 sequence reads: CAISEGQPPSGANVLTF. In nucleotides, the CDR3 is TGTGCCATCAGTGAGGGACAGCCCCCCTCTGGGGCCAACGTCCTGACTTTC.

The chain is built from TRBV9 and TRBJ2-1, with D perhaps given as TRBD1 or TRBD2 (5 bases each). V lost 0 bases, J lost 8 bases, and 15 bases lay in between. This CDR3 has 15 amino acids. CDR1 is SGDLS and CDR2 is YYNGEE in the germline V gene. CDR3 protein: CASSVGGYGWDEQFF. In DNA form, the CDR3 reads TGTGCCAGCAGCGTAGGGGGGTATGGGTGGGATGAGCAGTTCTTC.

V usage is TRBV5-1 and J usage is TRBJ2-1, with no clear D. Germline CDR1 reads SGHRS; CDR2 reads YFSETQ. Trimming removed 9 bases from V and 4 bases from J, with 5 bases in between. The CDR3 is made up of 10 amino acids. In nucleotides, the CDR3 is TGCGCCACCATTTACAATGAGCAGTTCTTC. It yields the protein CATIYNEQFF.

The V gene is TRBV13, the J gene TRBJ1-3; the D gene is possibly TRBD1 (5 bases). Trimming shortened V by 5 bases and J by 0 bases, and 17 bases separated the two germline ends. The CDR3 spans 17 residues. CDR1 and CDR2 (germline): PRHDT, FYEKMQ (reference sequence). CDR3 sequence reads: CASSQGPLAYSGNTIYF. Here the CDR3 DNA reads TGTGCCAGCAGCCAGGGACCTCTGGCCTACTCTGGAAACACCATATATTTT.

This chain uses TRBV29-1 with TRBJ2-2, with 7 bases fitting TRBD2. Germline loops: CDR1 SQVTM, CDR2 ANQGSEA. The V and J ends lost 5 bases and 7 bases, in that order; junction bases with no gene match: 10. This CDR3 has 14 residues. The CDR3 is CSVQNGGRGGELFF. The DNA for the CDR3 is TGCAGCGTTCAAAATGGCGGGAGAGGCGGGGAGCTGTTTTTT.

This clonotype was counted at least ten times. The chain uses TRBV18 and TRBJ2-1; 15 positions agree with TRBD2. This CDR3 is built from 16 residues. The V and J ends lost 2 bases and 7 bases, in that order; junction bases with no gene match: 3. Germline V lookup: CDR1 KGHSH, CDR2 LQKENI. The CDR3 nucleotides are TGTGCCAGCTCACCATACGGGACTAGCGGGAGGAATGAGCAGTTCTTC. Translation: CASSPYGTSGRNEQFF.

This clonotype has a handful of counts. The chain employs TRBV5-1 and TRBJ2-1; D is ambiguous. The V and J ends lost 4 bases and 10 bases respectively, with 9 bases between them. This CDR3 spans 11 amino acids. Germline CDR1 reads SGHRS; CDR2 reads YFSETQ. The chain's CDR3 is CASSLGQEQFF. Here the CDR3 DNA reads TGCGCCAGCAGCCTGGGCCAGGAGCAGTTCTTC. Combining the CDR3 with reference TRBV5-1 and TRBJ2-1 gives the whole variable domain KAGVTQTPRYLIKTRGQQVTLSCSPISGHRSVSWYQQTPGQGLQFLFEYFSETQRNKGNFPGRFSGRQFSNSRSEMNVSTLELGDSALYLCASSLGQEQFFGPGTRLTVL.

Points on this clonotype: A junction boundary mismatches the germline segment, possibly from a read error. CDR3 sequence: CASSLALAFSYEQYF. The CDR3 coding sequence is TGTGCCAGCAGCCTAGCCCTAGCTTTCTCCTACGAGCAGTACTTC. The chain carries TRBV7-2 and TRBJ2-7; D might be TRBD2 (5 bases). Per the germline V gene, CDR1 is SGHTA and CDR2 is FQGNSA. CDR3 length equals 15 residues.

This clonotype has more than one count but fewer than ten. The genes are TRBV12-3 or TRBV12-4 and TRBJ2-7, with 9 nucleotides matching TRBD2. This CDR3 is built from 14 residues. V shed 6 bases, J shed 4 bases, and the junction held 7 bases outside the gene matches. CDR3 sequence reads: CASSHLAGVYEQYF. The CDR3 region has the DNA TGTGCCAGCAGCCACTTAGCGGGAGTTTACGAGCAGTACTTC.

This clonotype was detected only a few times. CDR3: CASAPEAPWAAAYNEQFF. The CDR3 region has the DNA TGTGCCAGCGCCCCGGAAGCCCCCTGGGCCGCCGCCTACAATGAGCAGTTCTTC. The chain employs TRBV6-1 and TRBJ2-1; unclear D gene. Germline V gives CDR1 MNHNS, CDR2 SASEGT. Trimming took off 8 bases at V and 2 bases at J, with 25 bases between the two ends. The CDR3 loop spans 18 amino acids.

This chain uses TRBV3-1 with TRBJ2-3; D might be TRBD1 or TRBD2, each matching 5 bases. The CDR3 covers 15 residues. V dropped 4 bases and J dropped 1 base, with 12 bases sitting between them. CDR1 LGHDT and CDR2 YNNKEL come from the germline V gene (reference sequence). The CDR3 DNA reads TGTGCCAGCAGCCCGGGGCGGACCGGCACAGATACGCAGTATTTT. It specifies CASSPGRTGTDTQYF.

The chain has TRBV20-1 and TRBJ1-5; 7 bases match TRBD1. Germline CDR1 is DFQATT and CDR2 is SNEGSKA (reference sequence). J gave up 3 bases and V 5 bases, and 4 bases lay outside the gene matches. The CDR3 is 13 amino acids. The CDR3 region is CSARGQVNQPQHF. The DNA for the CDR3 is TGCAGTGCTCGAGGACAGGTCAATCAGCCCCAGCATTTT.

This clonotype has a handful of counts. The chain uses TRBV9 and TRBJ1-1; D is uncertain. CDR1 and CDR2 (germline): SGDLS, YYNGEE. V gave up 0 bases and J gave up 7 bases, with 7 bases separating them. The length of the CDR3 is 12 residues. CDR3 coding DNA: TGTGCCAGCAGCGTAGAGGAAAATGAAGCTTTCTTT. It translates to CASSVEENEAFF.

The chain links TRBV2 to TRBJ2-1; no clear D. The CDR3 extends over 12 amino acids. CDR1 is SNHLY, CDR2 FYNNEI, per germline. The V end was cut by 2 bases, the J end by 7 bases, with 6 bases between. The CDR3 region has the DNA TGTGCCAGCAGTGAATCTCTAAATGAGCAGTTCTTC. It translates to CASSESLNEQFF.

CDR3 amino acids: CASSRLAGVAGELFF. Written as DNA, the CDR3 is TGTGCCAGCAGTCGACTAGCGGGAGTCGCCGGGGAGCTGTTTTTT. V usage is TRBV6-2 or TRBV6-3 and J usage is TRBJ2-2, with 12 bases fitting TRBD2. V lost 5 bases and J lost 6; bases outside the gene matches: 4. The V gene's germline CDR1 is MNHEY and CDR2 SVGEGT. The CDR3 sequence is 15 residues long.

The sample holds a few counts of this clonotype. V is TRBV20-1 and J is TRBJ1-4; D call uncertain. The CDR3 has 11 amino acids. The germline V and J ends were trimmed by 7 bases and 5 bases, with 8 bases remaining between them. CDR1 and CDR2 (germline): DFQATT, SNEGSKA (reference sequence). The CDR3: CSGWKNEKLFF. Here the CDR3 DNA reads TGCAGTGGCTGGAAAAATGAAAAACTGTTTTTT.

CDR3 residues: CASSFRASEAFF. The CDR3 DNA follows: TGTGCCAGCAGTTTCAGGGCTTCTGAAGCTTTCTTT. The chain joins TRBV12-3 or TRBV12-4 to TRBJ1-1, with D possibly matching TRBD1 (5 bases). CDR3 length: 12 amino acids. V dropped 3 bases and J dropped 6 bases, with 8 bases sitting between them.

V usage is TRBV3-1 and J usage is TRBJ2-1; maybe TRBD2 (6 bases). Trimming cost V 6 bases and J 3 bases, with 15 bases left between them. Looked up from germline, CDR1 is LGHDT and CDR2 is YNNKEL (reference sequence). The CDR3 runs 15 residues. CDR3 DNA: TGTGCCAGCAGACCGACGGGGCGGGGCTACAATGAGCAGTTCTTC. Its protein product is CASRPTGRGYNEQFF.